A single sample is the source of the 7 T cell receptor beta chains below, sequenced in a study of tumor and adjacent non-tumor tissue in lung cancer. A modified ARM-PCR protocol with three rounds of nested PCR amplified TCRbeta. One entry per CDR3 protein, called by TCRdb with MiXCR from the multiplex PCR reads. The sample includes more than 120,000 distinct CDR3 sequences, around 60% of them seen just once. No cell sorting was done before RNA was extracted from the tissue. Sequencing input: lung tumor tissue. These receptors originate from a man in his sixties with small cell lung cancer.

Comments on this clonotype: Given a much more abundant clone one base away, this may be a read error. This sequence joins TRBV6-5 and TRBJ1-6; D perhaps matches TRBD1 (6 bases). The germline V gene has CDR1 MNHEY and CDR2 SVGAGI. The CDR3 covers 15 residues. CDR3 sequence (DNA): TGTGCCCGCAGTTACTCGATCGAGGGGGGCTCACCCCTCCACTTT. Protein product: CARSYSIEGGSPLHF.

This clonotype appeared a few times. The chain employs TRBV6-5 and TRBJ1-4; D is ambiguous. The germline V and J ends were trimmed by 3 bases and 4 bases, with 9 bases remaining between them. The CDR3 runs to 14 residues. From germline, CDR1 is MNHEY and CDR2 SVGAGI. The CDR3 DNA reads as TGTGCCAGCAGTTATCGGGGATTTAATGAAAAACTGTTTTTT. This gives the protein CASSYRGFNEKLFF.

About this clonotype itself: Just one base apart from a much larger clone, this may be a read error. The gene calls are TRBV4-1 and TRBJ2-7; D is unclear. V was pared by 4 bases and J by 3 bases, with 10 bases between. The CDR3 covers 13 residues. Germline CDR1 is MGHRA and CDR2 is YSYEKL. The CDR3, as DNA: TGCGCCAGCAGCCCCCGACGGTACTACGAGCAGTACTTC. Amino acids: CASSPRRYYEQYF.

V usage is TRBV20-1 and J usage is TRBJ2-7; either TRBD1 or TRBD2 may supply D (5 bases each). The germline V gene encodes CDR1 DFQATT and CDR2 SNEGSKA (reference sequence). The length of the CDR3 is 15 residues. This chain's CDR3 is CGTWGNGTASYEQYF. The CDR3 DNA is TGCGGTACTTGGGGGAACGGGACCGCCTCCTACGAGCAGTACTTC.

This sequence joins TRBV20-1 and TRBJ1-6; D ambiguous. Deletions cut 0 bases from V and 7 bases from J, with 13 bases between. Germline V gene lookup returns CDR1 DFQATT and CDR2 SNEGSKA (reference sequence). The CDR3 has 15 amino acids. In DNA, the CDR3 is TGCAGTGCTAGAGACTTTAGTCGAGCGAATTCACCCCTCCACTTT. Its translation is CSARDFSRANSPLHF.

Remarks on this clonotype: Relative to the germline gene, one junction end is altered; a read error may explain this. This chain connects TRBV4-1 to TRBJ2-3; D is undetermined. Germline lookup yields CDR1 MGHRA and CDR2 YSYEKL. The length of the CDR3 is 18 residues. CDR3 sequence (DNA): TGCGCCAGCATCCAAGATCGAACTGGAGTTGTGGCCTCAGATACGCAGTATTTT. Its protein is CASIQDRTGVVASDTQYF.

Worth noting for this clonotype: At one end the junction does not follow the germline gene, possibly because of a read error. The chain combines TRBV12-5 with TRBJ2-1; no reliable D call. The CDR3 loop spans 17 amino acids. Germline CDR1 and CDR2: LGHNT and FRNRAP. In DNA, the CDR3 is TGTGCTAGTGGTTTGCTCCACCTCCCAAGGGCCTACAATGACCAGTTCTTC. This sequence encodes CASGLLHLPRAYNDQFF.